This T cell receptor (beta chain) was recorded in a study of T-cell memory formation after mild COVID-19. Looked up from germline, CDR1 is SGHTA and CDR2 is FQGTGA. The CDR3 covers 13 residues. The V gene lost 2 bases and the J gene lost 5 bases, with 6 bases spanning the gap. TCRdb re-derived calls from the 5' RACE reads in MiXCR, one entry per CDR3 protein. The repertoire holds 300,000 to 400,000 distinct CDR3 sequences, with 13% to 15% as singletons. This clonotype appeared many times. J is TRBJ2-2 and V is TRBV7-3, with a weak D call TRBD1 (5 bases). This clonotype was obtained from a man aged 18 to 35 who had mild COVID-19 (a few samples of this study predate the infection). Cell type and time point are not known. The specimen was PBMCs or a T cell subset sorted from them (not recorded which). CDR3 DNA sequence: TGTGCCAGCAGCTTATCAGGGACCGGGGAGCTGTTTTTT. It is translated as CASSLSGTGELFF. Filled out from reference TRBV7-3 and TRBJ2-2, the complete variable domain reads GAGVSQTPSNKVTEKGKYVELRCDPISGHTALYWYRQSLGQGPEFLIYFQGTGAADDSGLPNDRFFAVRPEGSVSTLKIQRTERGDSAVYLCASSLSGTGELFFGEGSRLTVL.